This T cell receptor beta chain was captured in a study of blood T cell repertoires in COVID-19. Across the study: PBMCs, B-cell-depleted T cells, or T cells provided the cDNA or gDNA that made up the material.

Some clones are missing from TCRdb's copy, which holds only in-frame ones; the method was immunoSEQ multiplex PCR. Among about 110,000 clones listed, approximately 82% were seen once. This TCR derives from a woman between 55 and 75 years old with acute or convalescent COVID-19. Material for sequencing was peripheral blood.

CDR3 region: CASSVTGGGYTF. The CDR3 DNA is TGTGCCAGCAGCGTGACAGGGGGTGGCTACACCTTC. The V and J genes are TRBV7-9 and TRBJ1-2, with 9 bases matching TRBD1. From germline, CDR1 is SEHNR and CDR2 FQNEAQ (reference sequence). The CDR3 consists of 12 residues. V lost 5 bases and J lost 7; bases outside the gene matches: 2.